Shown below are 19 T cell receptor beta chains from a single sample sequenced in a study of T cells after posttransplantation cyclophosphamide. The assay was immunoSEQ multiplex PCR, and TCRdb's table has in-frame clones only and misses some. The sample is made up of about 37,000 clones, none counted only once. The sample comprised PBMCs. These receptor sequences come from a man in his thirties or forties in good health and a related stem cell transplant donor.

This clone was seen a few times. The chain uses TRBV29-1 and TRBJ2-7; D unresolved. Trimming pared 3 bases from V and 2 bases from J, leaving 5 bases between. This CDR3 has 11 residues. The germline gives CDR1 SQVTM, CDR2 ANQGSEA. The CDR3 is CSVDNTYEQYF. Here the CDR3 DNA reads TGCAGCGTTGACAACACCTACGAGCAGTACTTC.

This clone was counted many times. The DNA of the CDR3 is TGTGCCAGCAGCCGGGGCTCTGGAAACACCATATATTTT. This gives the protein CASSRGSGNTIYF. The chain links TRBV6-2 or TRBV6-3 to TRBJ1-3, with D hard to call. Trimming stripped 6 bases from V and 0 bases from J, with 6 bases between. The CDR3 runs to 13 residues. CDR1 and CDR2 (germline): MNHEY, SVGEGT.

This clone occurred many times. The CDR3 loop is CASGDKESFTEAFF. In DNA form, the CDR3 reads TGTGCCAGCGGGGACAAAGAGTCTTTCACTGAAGCTTTCTTT. The chain is built from TRBV5-4 and TRBJ1-1, with D perhaps matching TRBD1 (6 bases). This CDR3 spans 14 amino acids. Germline V gives CDR1 SGHNT, CDR2 YYREEE (reference sequence). V lost 7 bases to trimming and J lost 4 bases, with 17 bases between them.

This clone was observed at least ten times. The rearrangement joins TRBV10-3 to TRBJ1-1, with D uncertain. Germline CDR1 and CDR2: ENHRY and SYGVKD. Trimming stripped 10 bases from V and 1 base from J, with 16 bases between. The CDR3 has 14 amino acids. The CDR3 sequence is CATTPQVGNTEAFF. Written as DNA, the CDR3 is TGTGCCACTACCCCCCAGGTTGGGAACACTGAAGCTTTCTTT.

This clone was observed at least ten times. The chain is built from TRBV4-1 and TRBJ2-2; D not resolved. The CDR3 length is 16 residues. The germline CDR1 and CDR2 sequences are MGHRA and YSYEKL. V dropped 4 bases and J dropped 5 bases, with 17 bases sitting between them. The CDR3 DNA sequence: TGCGCCAGCAGCCTCTGGTACAGAGAAGGAACCGGGGAGCTGTTTTTT. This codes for CASSLWYREGTGELFF.

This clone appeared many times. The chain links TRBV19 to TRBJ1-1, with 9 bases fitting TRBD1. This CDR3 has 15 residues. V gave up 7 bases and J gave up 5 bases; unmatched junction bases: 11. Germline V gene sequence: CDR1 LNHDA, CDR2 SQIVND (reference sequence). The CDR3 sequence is CASIDFGQGKTEAFF. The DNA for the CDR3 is TGTGCCAGTATAGATTTTGGACAGGGGAAAACTGAAGCTTTCTTT.

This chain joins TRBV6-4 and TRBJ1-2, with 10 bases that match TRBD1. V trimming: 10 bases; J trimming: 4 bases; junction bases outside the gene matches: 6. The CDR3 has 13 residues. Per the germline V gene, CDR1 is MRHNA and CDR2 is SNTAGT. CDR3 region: CATTGTGAYGYTF. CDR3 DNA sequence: TGTGCCACAACCGGGACAGGGGCCTATGGCTACACCTTC.

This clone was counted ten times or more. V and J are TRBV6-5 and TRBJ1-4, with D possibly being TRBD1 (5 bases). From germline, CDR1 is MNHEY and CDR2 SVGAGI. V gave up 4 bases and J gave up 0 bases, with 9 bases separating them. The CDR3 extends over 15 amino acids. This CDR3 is CASSLRGSTNEKLFF. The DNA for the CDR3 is TGTGCCAGCAGTTTACGGGGGTCAACTAATGAAAAACTGTTTTTT.

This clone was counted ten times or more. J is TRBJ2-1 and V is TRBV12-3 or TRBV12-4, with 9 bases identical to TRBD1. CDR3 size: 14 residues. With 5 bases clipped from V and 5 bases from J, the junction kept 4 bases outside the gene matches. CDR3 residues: CASSPGQGNNEQFF. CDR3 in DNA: TGTGCCAGCAGTCCGGGACAGGGTAACAATGAGCAGTTCTTC.

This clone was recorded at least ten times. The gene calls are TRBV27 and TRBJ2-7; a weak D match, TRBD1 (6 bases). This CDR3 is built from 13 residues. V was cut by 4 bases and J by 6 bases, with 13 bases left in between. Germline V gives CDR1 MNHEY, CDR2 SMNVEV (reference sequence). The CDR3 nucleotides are TGTGCCAGCAGTTCCACAGGGAAAGCCGAGCAGTACTTC. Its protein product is CASSSTGKAEQYF.

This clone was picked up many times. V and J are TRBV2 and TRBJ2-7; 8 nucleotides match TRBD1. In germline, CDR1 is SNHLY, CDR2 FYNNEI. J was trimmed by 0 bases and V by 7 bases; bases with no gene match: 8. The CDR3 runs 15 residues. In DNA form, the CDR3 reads TGTGCCAGCATGGGGGACAGGCCCTTCTCCTACGAGCAGTACTTC. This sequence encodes CASMGDRPFSYEQYF.

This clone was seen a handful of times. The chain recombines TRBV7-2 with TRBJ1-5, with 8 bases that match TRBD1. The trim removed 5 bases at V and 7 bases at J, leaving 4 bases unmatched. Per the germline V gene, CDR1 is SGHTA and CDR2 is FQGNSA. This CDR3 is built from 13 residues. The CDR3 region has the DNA TGTGCCAGCAGCGCGGACAGGGTACAGCCCCAGCATTTT. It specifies CASSADRVQPQHF.

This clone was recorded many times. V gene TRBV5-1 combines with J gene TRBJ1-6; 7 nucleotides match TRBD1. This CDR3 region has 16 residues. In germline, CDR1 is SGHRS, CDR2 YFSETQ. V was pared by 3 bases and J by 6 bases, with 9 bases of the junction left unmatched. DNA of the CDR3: TGCGCCAGCAGCTCGATGACAGGGCCAACTAATTCACCCCTCCACTTT. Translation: CASSSMTGPTNSPLHF. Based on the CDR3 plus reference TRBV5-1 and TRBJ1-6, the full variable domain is KAGVTQTPRYLIKTRGQQVTLSCSPISGHRSVSWYQQTPGQGLQFLFEYFSETQRNKGNFPGRFSGRQFSNSRSEMNVSTLELGDSALYLCASSSMTGPTNSPLHFGNGTRLTVT.

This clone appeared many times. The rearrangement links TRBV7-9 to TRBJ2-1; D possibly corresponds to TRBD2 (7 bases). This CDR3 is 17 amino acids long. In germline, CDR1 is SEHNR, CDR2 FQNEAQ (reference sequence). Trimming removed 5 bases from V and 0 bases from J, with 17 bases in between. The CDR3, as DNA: TGTGCCAGCAGCACCAAGGGGGGGTGGGTCTCCTACAATGAGCAGTTCTTC. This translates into CASSTKGGWVSYNEQFF.

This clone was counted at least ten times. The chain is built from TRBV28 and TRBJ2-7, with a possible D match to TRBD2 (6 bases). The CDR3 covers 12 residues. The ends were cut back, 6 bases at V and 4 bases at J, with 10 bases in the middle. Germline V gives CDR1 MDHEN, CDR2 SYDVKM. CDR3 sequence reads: CASRGLMYEQYF. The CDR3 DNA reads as TGTGCCAGCAGAGGACTAATGTACGAGCAGTACTTC. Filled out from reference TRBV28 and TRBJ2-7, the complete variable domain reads DVKVTQSSRYLVKRTGEKVFLECVQDMDHENMFWYRQDPGLGLRLIYFSYDVKMKEKGDIPEGYSVSREKKERFSLILESASTNQTSMYLCASRGLMYEQYFGPGTRLTVT.

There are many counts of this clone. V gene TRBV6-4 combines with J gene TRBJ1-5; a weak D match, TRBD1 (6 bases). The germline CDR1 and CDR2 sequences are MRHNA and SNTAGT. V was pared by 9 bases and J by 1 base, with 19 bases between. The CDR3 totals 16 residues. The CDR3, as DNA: TGTGCCAGACCGAACAGGGACCTAAAAAGCAATCAGCCCCAGCATTTT. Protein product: CARPNRDLKSNQPQHF.

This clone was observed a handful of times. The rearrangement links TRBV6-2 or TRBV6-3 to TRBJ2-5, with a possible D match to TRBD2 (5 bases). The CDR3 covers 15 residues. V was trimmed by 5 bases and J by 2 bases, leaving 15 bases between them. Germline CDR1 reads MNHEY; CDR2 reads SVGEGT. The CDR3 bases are TGTGCCAGCAGTACCCTGGACTCAATTCAAGAGACCCAGTACTTC. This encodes CASSTLDSIQETQYF.

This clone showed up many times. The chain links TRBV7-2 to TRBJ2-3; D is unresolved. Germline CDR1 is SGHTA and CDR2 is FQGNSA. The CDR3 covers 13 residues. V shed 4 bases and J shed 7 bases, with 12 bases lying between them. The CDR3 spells CASSSSSVNTQYF. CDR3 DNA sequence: TGTGCCAGCAGCTCCTCTTCAGTGAATACGCAGTATTTT.

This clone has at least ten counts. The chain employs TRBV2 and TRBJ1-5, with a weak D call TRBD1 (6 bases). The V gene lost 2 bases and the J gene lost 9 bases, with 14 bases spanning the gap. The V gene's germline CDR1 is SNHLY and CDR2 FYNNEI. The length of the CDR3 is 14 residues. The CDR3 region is CASSEWDTGLPQHF. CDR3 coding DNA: TGTGCCAGCAGTGAATGGGACACTGGATTGCCCCAGCATTTT.